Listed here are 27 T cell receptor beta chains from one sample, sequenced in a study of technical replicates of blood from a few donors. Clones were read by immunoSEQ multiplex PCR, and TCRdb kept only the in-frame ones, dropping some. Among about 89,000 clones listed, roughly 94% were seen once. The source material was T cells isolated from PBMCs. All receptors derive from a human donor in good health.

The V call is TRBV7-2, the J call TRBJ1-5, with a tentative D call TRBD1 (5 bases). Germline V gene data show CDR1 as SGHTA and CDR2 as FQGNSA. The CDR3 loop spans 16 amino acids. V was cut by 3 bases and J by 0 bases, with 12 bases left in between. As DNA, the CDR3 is TGTGCCAGCAGCTTCCGGGGGATGGGTAGCAATCAGCCCCAGCATTTT. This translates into CASSFRGMGSNQPQHF.

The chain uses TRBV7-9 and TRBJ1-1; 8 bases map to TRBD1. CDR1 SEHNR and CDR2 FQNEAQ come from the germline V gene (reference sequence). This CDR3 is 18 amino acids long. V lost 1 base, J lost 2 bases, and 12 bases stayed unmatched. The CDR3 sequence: CASSLVIMRTGNNTEAFF. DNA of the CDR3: TGTGCCAGCAGCTTAGTTATTATGAGGACAGGGAATAACACTGAAGCTTTCTTT.

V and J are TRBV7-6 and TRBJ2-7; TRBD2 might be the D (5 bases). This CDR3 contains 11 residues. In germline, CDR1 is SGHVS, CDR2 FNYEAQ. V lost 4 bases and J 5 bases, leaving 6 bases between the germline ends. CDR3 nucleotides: TGTGCCAGCAGCTCGGAGGACGAGCAGTACTTC. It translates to CASSSEDEQYF.

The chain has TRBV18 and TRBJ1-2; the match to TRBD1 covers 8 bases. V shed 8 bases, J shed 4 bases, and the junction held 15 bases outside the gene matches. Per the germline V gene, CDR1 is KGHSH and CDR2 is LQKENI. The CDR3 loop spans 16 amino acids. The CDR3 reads CASLGTGRRVGYGYTF. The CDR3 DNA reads TGTGCCAGCCTTGGGACAGGCAGGCGTGTGGGCTATGGCTACACCTTC.

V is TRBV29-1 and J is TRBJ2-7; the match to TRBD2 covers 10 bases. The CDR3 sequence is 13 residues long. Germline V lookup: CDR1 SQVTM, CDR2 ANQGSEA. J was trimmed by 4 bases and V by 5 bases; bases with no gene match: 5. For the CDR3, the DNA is TGCAGCGTTTCCACTAGCGGGGAATACGAGCAGTACTTC. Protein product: CSVSTSGEYEQYF.

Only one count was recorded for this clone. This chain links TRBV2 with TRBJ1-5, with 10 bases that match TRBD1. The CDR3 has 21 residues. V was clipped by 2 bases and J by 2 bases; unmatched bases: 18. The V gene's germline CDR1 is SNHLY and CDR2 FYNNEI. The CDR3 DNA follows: TGTGCCAGCAGTGAAAGACTTTCCGGGACAGGGGATACAAGAGGCAATCAGCCCCAGCATTTT. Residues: CASSERLSGTGDTRGNQPQHF.

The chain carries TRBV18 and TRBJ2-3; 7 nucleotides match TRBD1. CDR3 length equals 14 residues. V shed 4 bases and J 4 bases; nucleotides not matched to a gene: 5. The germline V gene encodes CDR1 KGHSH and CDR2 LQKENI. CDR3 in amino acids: CASSREQGADTQYF. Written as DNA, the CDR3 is TGTGCCAGCTCACGGGAGCAGGGGGCAGATACGCAGTATTTT.

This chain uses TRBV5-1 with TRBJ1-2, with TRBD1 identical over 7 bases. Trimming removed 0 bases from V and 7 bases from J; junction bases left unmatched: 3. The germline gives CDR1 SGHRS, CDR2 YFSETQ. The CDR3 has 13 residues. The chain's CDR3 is CASSLGQGGGYTF. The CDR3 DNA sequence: TGCGCCAGCAGCTTGGGACAGGGTGGTGGCTACACCTTC. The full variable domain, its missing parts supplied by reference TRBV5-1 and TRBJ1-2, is KAGVTQTPRYLIKTRGQQVTLSCSPISGHRSVSWYQQTPGQGLQFLFEYFSETQRNKGNFPGRFSGRQFSNSRSEMNVSTLELGDSALYLCASSLGQGGGYTFGSGTRLTVV.

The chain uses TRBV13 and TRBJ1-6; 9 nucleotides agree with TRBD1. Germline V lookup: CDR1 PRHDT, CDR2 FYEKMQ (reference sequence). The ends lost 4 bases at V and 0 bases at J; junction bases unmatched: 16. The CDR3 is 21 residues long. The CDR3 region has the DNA TGTGCCAGCAGCTCCCAAACTCAGAGACAGGGGGGAAGCTCCTATAATTCACCCCTCCACTTT. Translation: CASSSQTQRQGGSSYNSPLHF.

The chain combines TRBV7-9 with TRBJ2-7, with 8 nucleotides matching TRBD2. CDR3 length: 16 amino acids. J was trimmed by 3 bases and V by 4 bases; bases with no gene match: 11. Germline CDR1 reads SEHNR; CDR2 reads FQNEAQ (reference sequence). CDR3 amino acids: CASSSFSGTRFYEQYF. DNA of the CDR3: TGTGCCAGCAGCTCCTTTAGCGGGACCAGGTTCTACGAGCAGTACTTC.

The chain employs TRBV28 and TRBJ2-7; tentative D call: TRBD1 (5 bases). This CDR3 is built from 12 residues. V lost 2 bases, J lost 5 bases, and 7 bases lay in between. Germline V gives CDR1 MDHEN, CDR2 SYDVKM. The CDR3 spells CASSLQDNEQYF. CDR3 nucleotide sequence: TGTGCCAGCAGTTTACAGGACAACGAGCAGTACTTC.

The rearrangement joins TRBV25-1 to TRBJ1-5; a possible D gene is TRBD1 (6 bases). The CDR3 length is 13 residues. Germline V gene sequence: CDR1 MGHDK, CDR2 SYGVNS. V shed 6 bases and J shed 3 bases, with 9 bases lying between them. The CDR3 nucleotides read TGTGCCAGCAGCCAGGGGCCCAATCAGCCCCAGCATTTT. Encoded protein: CASSQGPNQPQHF.

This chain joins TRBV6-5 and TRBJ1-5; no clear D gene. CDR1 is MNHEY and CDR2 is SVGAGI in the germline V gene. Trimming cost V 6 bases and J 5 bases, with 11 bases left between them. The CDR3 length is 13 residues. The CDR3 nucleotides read TGTGCCAGCAGCCGCCATGGAGATCAGCCCCAGCATTTT. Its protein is CASSRHGDQPQHF.

The CDR3 DNA is TGTGCCAGCAGCTTATCGGTCGCTAGCGGGAGATCCCGGGATGAGCAGTTCTTC. Translating it yields CASSLSVASGRSRDEQFF. The chain joins TRBV11-2 to TRBJ2-1; the match to TRBD2 covers 10 bases. CDR1 and CDR2 from the germline V gene are SGHAT and FQNNGV. Unmatched junction bases numbered 15, after V lost 2 bases and J lost 8 bases. The length of the CDR3 is 18 residues.

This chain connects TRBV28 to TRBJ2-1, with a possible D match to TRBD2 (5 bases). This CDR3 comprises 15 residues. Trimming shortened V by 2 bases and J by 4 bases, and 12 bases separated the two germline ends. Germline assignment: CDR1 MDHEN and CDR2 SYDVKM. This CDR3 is CASSLRGSVYNEQFF. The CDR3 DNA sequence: TGTGCCAGCAGTTTAAGAGGGTCCGTGTACAATGAGCAGTTCTTC.

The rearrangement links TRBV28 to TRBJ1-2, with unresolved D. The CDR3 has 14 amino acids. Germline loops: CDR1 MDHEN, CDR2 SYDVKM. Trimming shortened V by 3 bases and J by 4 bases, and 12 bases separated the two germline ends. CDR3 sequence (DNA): TGTGCCAGCAGTTTGGAGACGGCTATCTATGGCTACACCTTC. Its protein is CASSLETAIYGYTF.

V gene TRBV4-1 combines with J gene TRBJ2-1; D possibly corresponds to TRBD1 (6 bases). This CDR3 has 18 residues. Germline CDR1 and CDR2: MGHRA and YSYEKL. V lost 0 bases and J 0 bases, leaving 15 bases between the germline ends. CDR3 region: CASSQDVRGPSSYNEQFF. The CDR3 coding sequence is TGCGCCAGCAGCCAAGATGTCAGGGGCCCAAGCTCCTACAATGAGCAGTTCTTC.

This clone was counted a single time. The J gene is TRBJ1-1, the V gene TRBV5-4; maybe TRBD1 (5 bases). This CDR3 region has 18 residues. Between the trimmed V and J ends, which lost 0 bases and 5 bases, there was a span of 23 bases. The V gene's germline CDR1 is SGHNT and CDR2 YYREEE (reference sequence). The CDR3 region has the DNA TGTGCCAGCAGCTTGGGATATATAAGGCGGGGGAGGGAGACTGAAGCTTTCTTT. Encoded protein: CASSLGYIRRGRETEAFF.

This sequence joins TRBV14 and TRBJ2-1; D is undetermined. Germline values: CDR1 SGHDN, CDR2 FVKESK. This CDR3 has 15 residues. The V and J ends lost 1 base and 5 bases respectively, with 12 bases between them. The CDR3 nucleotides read TGTGCCAGCAGCCAAGTGAGGCGCAGCCACAATGAGCAGTTCTTC. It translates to CASSQVRRSHNEQFF.

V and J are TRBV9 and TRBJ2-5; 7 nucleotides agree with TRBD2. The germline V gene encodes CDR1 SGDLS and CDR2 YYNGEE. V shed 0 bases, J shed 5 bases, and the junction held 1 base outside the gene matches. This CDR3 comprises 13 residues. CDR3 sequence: CASSVVGGETQYF. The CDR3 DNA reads TGTGCCAGCAGCGTAGTGGGGGGGGAGACCCAGTACTTC.

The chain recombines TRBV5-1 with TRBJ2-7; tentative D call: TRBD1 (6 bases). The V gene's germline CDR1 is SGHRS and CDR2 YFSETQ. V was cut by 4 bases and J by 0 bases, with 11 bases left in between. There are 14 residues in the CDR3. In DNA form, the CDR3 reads TGCGCCAGCAGCCCTCGGGACACCTCCTACGAGCAGTACTTC. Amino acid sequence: CASSPRDTSYEQYF.

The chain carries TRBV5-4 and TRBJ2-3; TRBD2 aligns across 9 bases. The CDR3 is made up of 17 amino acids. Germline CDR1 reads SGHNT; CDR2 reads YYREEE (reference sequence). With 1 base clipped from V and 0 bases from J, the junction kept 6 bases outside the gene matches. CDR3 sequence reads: CASSLPLAGRSTDTQYF. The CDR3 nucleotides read TGTGCCAGCAGCTTGCCCCTAGCGGGAAGAAGCACAGATACGCAGTATTTT.

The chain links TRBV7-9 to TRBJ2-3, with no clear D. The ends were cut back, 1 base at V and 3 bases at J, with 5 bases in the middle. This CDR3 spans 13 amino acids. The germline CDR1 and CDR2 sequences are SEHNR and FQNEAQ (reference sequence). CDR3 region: CASSLGGTDTQYF. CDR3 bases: TGTGCCAGCAGCTTAGGCGGTACAGATACGCAGTATTTT.

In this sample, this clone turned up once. The CDR3: CASMLSSTDTQYF. The CDR3, as DNA: TGTGCCAGTATGCTGAGTAGCACAGATACGCAGTATTTT. The genes are TRBV19 and TRBJ2-3; no firm D call. The CDR3 is made up of 13 amino acids. V gave up 7 bases and J gave up 0 bases, with 8 bases separating them. The germline CDR1 and CDR2 sequences are LNHDA and SQIVND (reference sequence).

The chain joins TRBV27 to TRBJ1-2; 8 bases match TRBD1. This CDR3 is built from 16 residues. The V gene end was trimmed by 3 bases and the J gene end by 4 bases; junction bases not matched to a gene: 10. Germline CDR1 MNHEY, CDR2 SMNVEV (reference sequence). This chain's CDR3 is CASSFYGAGGFYGYTF. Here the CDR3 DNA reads TGTGCCAGCAGTTTTTATGGGGCAGGGGGCTTCTATGGCTACACCTTC.

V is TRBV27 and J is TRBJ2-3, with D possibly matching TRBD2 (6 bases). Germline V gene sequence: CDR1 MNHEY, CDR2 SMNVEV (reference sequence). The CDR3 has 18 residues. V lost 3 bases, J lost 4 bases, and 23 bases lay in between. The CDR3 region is CASSFLNVRDGIADTQYF. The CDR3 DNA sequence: TGTGCCAGCAGTTTTCTTAACGTGCGGGACGGTATTGCAGATACGCAGTATTTT.

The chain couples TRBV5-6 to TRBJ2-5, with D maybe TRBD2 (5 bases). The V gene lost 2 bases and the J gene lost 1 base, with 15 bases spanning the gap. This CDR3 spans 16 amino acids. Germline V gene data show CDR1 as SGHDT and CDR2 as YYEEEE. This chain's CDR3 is CASSFRAAAIQETQYF. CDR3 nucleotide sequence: TGTGCCAGCAGCTTTCGGGCAGCGGCTATCCAAGAGACCCAGTACTTC.